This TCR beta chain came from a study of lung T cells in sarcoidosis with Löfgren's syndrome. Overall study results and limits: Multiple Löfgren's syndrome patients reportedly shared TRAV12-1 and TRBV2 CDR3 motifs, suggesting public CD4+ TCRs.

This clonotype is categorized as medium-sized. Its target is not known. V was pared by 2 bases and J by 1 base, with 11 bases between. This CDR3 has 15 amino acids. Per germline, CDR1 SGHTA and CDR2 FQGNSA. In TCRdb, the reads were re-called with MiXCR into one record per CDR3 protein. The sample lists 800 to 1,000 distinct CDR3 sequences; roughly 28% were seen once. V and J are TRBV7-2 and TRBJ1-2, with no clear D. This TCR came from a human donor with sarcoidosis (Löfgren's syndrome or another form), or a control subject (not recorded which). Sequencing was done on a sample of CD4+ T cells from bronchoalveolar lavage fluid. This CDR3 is CASSLPGGINYGYTF. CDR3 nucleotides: TGTGCCAGCAGCTTACCAGGCGGTATTAACTATGGCTACACCTTC.